This TCR beta chain was sequenced during a study of blood T cell repertoires in COVID-19. Background on the study: Sites in the United States, Italy and Spain provided acute and convalescent COVID-19 samples. From T cells, B-cell-depleted T cells, or PBMCs came the material, which was cDNA or gDNA.

Germline lookup yields CDR1 DFQATT and CDR2 SNEGSKA (reference sequence). The CDR3 runs 12 residues. Trimming cost V 3 bases and J 5 bases, with 11 bases left between them. Study processing details: Amplification from reference gene primers served as the basis for estimated nucleated cell counts. TCRdb keeps only in-frame clones here, not all; method: immunoSEQ multiplex PCR. The V and J calls and the clone size are those of that table, but D and trimming were determined from the DNA. The sample records approximately 200,000 clones, 80% to 85% being singletons. This sequence originates from a human donor in a cohort sampled during active COVID-19. V is TRBV20-1 and J is TRBJ2-7, with a possible D match to TRBD1 (6 bases). The specimen sequenced was peripheral blood. The CDR3 loop reads CSASQGSHEQYF. CDR3 coding DNA: TGCAGTGCTAGTCAGGGGTCCCACGAGCAGTACTTC.